This record covers a single TCR beta chain. Its antigen target is currently unknown. One end of the junction fails to match germline, which may point to a read error. This sample was taken from a study of T cell changes during pregnancy in multiple sclerosis (dated by TCRdb to the late 2010s). In terms of the full investigation: In women with multiple sclerosis, the researchers looked at how the T cell repertoire shifted as pregnancy progressed.

The method behind the library was the immunoSEQ multiplex PCR assay. The table comes from immuneACCESS by way of TCRdb, which keeps in-frame sequences with V and J called. Part of the clones is missing from these tables; in studies checked, under half for an unresolved V gene and the rest for unknown reasons. The sample has 25,000 to 35,000 clones on record, 87% of them singletons. The top ten hold around 8.2% of the sample. From a lookup of the germline V gene (reference sequence), CDR1 and CDR2 are LNHNV and YYDKDF. Including the terminal cysteine and phenylalanine, the CDR3 comprises 13 residues. Only the CDR3 part of the read is kept: 39 bases, read in frame from the first base.

Source: CD8+ T cells from peripheral blood mononuclear cells, taken before pregnancy. The V gene is TRBV15 and the J gene is TRBJ2-5; the D gene cannot be resolved reliably. The TCR comes from a female donor with multiple sclerosis, enrolled in a pregnancy study. The encoded CDR3 is CATSGDAEETQYF. The nucleotide sequence reads TGTGCCACCAGCGGAGATGCGGAGGAGACCCAGTACTTC.